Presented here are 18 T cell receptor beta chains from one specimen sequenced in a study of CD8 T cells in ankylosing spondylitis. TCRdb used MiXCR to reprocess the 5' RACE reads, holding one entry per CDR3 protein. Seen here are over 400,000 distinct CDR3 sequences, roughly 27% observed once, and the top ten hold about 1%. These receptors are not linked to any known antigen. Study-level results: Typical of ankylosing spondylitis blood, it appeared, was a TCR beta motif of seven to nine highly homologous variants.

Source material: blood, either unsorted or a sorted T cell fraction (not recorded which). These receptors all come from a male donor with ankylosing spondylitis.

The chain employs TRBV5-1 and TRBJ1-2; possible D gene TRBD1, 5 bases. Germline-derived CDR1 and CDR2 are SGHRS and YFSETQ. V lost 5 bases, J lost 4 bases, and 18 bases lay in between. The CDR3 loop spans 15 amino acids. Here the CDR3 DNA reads TGCGCCAGCAGTCTTACAATCCAGGGTCCCTATGGCTACACCTTC. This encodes CASSLTIQGPYGYTF. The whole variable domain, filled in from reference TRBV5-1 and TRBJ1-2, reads KAGVTQTPRYLIKTRGQQVTLSCSPISGHRSVSWYQQTPGQGLQFLFEYFSETQRNKGNFPGRFSGRQFSNSRSEMNVSTLELGDSALYLCASSLTIQGPYGYTFGSGTRLTVV.

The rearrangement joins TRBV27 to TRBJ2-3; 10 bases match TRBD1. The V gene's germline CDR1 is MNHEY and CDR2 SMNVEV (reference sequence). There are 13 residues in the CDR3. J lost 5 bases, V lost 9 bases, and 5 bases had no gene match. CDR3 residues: CASRQGALDTQYF. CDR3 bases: TGTGCCAGTCGACAGGGGGCTTTAGATACGCAGTATTTT.

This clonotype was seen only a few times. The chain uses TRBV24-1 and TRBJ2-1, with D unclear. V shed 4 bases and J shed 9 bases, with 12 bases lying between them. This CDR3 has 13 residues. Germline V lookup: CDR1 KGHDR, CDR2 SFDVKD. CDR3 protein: CATSERRRGEQFF. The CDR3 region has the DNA TGTGCCACCAGTGAACGAAGACGCGGTGAGCAGTTCTTC.

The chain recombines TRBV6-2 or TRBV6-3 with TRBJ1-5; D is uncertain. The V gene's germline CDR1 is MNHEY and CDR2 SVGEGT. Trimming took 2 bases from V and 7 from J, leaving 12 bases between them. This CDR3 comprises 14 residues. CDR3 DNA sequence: TGTGCCAGCAGTTACGAGGGAACTAGCCAGCCCCAGCATTTT. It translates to CASSYEGTSQPQHF.

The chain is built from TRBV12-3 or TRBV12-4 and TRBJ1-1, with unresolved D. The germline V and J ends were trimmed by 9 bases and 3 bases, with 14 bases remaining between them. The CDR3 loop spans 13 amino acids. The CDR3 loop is CASQRDTYTEAFF. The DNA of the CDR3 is TGTGCCAGTCAAAGAGACACCTACACTGAAGCTTTCTTT.

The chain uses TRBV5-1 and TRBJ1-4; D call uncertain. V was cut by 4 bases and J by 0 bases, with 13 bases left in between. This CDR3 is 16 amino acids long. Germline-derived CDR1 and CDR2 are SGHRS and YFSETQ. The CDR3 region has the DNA TGCGCCAGCAGCCCGCCAGGCGGGGCAACTAATGAAAAACTGTTTTTT. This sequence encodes CASSPPGGATNEKLFF.

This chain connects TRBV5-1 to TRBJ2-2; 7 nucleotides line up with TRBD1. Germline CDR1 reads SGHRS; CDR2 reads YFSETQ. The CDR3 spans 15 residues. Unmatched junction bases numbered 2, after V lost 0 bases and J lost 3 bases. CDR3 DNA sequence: TGCGCCAGCAGCTTGGTCCAGGGGGACACCGGGGAGCTGTTTTTT. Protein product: CASSLVQGDTGELFF.

CDR3 DNA sequence: TGTGCCAGCAGTTCGCGGGGGGGCATTCAGTACTTC. It yields the protein CASSSRGGIQYF. V gene TRBV27 combines with J gene TRBJ2-4, with 9 bases identical to TRBD2. The J segment lost 9 bases and the V segment lost 4 bases, leaving 1 base of the junction unmatched. The germline V gene encodes CDR1 MNHEY and CDR2 SMNVEV (reference sequence). This CDR3 comprises 12 residues.

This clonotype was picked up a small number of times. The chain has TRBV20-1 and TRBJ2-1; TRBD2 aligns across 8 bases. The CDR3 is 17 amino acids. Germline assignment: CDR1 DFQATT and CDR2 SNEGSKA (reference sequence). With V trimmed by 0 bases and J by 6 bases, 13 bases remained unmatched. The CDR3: CSARDGMASGFLNEQFF. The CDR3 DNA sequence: TGCAGTGCTAGAGATGGTATGGCTAGCGGGTTTCTCAATGAGCAGTTCTTC.

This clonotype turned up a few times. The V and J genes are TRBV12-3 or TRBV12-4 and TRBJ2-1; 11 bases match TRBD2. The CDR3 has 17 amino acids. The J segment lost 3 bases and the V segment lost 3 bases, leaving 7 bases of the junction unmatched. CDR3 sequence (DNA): TGTGCCAGCAGTTTCGGGGGGGGGACTAGCGGCTACAATGAGCAGTTCTTC. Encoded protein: CASSFGGGTSGYNEQFF.

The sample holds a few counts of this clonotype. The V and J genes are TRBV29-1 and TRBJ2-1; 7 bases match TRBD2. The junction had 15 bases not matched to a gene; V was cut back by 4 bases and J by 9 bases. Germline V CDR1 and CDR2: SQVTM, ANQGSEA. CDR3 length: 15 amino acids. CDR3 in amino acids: CSVVPGWTPGGEQFF. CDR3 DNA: TGCAGCGTTGTACCTGGGTGGACACCGGGAGGTGAGCAGTTCTTC.

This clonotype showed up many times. CDR3 sequence reads: CASSIARVNEQFF. CDR3 sequence (DNA): TGTGCCAGTAGTATAGCTCGGGTTAATGAGCAGTTCTTC. The chain joins TRBV19 to TRBJ2-1; the D is unclear. The germline CDR1 and CDR2 sequences are LNHDA and SQIVND (reference sequence). The CDR3 has 13 residues. V was shortened by 1 base and J by 7 bases, with 8 bases between the two germline ends.

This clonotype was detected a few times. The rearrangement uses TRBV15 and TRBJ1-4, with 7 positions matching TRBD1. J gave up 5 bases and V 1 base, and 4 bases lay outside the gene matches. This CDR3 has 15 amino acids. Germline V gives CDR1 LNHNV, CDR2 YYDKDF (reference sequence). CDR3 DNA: TGTGCCACCAGCAGAGCGCTGACAGGGAATGAAAAACTGTTTTTT. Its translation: CATSRALTGNEKLFF.

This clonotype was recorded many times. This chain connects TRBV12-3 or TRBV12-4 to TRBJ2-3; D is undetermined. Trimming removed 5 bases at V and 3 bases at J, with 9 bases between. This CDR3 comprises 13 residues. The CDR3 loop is CASSLLETDTQYF. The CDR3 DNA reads TGTGCCAGCAGTCTTCTAGAAACAGATACGCAGTATTTT.

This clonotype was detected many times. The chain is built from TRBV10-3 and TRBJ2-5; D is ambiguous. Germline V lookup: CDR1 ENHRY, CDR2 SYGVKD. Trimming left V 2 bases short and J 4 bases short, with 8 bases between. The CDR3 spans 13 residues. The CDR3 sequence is CAISEGRGETQYF. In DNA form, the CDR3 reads TGTGCCATCAGTGAGGGCCGAGGAGAGACCCAGTACTTC.

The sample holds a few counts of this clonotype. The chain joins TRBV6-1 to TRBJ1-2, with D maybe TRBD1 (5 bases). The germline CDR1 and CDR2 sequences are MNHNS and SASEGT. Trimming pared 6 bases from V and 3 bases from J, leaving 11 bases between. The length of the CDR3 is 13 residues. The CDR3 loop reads CASRGGGDYGYTF. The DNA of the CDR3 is TGTGCCAGCAGAGGCGGGGGGGACTATGGCTACACCTTC.

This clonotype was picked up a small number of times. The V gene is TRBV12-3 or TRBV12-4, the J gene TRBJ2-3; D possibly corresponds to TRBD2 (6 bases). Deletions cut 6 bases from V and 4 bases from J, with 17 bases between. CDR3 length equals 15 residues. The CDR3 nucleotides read TGTGCCAGCAGGGGCCGAGGGACTGGCCCAGATACGCAGTATTTT. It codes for CASRGRGTGPDTQYF.

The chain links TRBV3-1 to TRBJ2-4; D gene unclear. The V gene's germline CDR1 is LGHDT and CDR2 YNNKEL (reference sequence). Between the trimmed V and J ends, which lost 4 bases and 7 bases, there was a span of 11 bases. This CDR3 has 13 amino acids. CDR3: CASSRTDGNIQYF. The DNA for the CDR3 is TGTGCCAGCAGCCGCACAGATGGGAACATTCAGTACTTC.